This record looks at one T cell receptor beta chain sequence and its context. Each TRB cDNA library was prepared by 5' RACE (with UMI labels). TCRdb re-called the 5' RACE reads; one entry per CDR3 protein, DNA not given. The sample table includes over 45,000 distinct CDR3 sequences. There are 13 residues in the CDR3. CDR1 and CDR2 from the germline V gene are MDHEN and SYDVKM. The data originate from a study of CXCR3-negative and CXCR3-positive naive CD8 T cells. The source material was naive CXCR3- CD8+ T cells from blood. Sample subset: CD45RO-CCR7+CD27+CD95- naive CD8+ T cells lacking CXCR3 (TNR3-). The source of this sequence is a human donor in good health. Some clones in this sample may be carry-over from other donors' samples. The genes are TRBV28 and TRBJ2-7; TCRdb reports TRBD2, a call that lacks DNA to check it against. CDR3 region: CASSLREGYEQYF.